Each of the 10 T cell receptor beta chains below was sequenced from the same sample in a study of T cells in Graves' hyperthyroidism and ophthalmopathy. What was amplified from RNA transcripts were TCR beta CDR3 regions. The HTBI set primed first-round TCR CDR3 RT-PCR. TCRdb called the multiplex PCR reads again in MiXCR, with one record for every CDR3 protein. This table holds about 400,000 distinct CDR3 sequences, about 14% found once. Sequences were obtained from blood. The origin of the receptors is a man aged 45-60 years with Graves' ophthalmopathy.

Many counts were recorded for this clonotype. The chain uses TRBV9 and TRBJ1-2; 7 bases are shared with TRBD1. With 3 bases clipped from V and 2 bases from J, the junction kept 7 bases outside the gene matches. CDR1 and CDR2 (germline): SGDLS, YYNGEE. This CDR3 has 15 residues. The CDR3 region is CASSDQTGLNYGYTF. As DNA, the CDR3 is TGTGCCAGCAGCGACCAGACAGGGTTAAACTATGGCTACACCTTC. Combining the CDR3 with reference TRBV9 and TRBJ1-2 gives the whole variable domain DSGVTQTPKHLITATGQRVTLRCSPRSGDLSVYWYQQSLDQGLQFLIQYYNGEERAKGNILERFSAQQFPDLHSELNLSSLELGDSALYFCASSDQTGLNYGYTFGSGTRLTVV.

This clonotype was detected ten times or more. The chain recombines TRBV3-1 with TRBJ2-7, with 13 nucleotides matching TRBD2. Losses at the gene ends were 8 bases for V and 5 bases for J; bases not matched to a gene: 15. The V gene's germline CDR1 is LGHDT and CDR2 YNNKEL (reference sequence). The CDR3 covers 17 residues. The CDR3 here is CASSPSPGLAGSNEQYF. In DNA form, the CDR3 reads TGTGCCAGCTCACCGTCTCCGGGACTAGCGGGATCCAACGAGCAGTACTTC.

The rearrangement joins TRBV24-1 to TRBJ1-2; D uncertain. The CDR3 loop spans 13 amino acids. Trimming shortened V by 5 bases and J by 5 bases, and 11 bases separated the two germline ends. Germline CDR1 is KGHDR and CDR2 is SFDVKD. This CDR3 reads CATSGGLGYGYTF. CDR3 DNA sequence: TGTGCCACCAGTGGTGGATTAGGTTATGGCTACACCTTC.

This clonotype was detected only a few times. This chain joins TRBV28 and TRBJ1-3, with D perhaps matching TRBD1 (5 bases). CDR3 length equals 14 residues. V was trimmed by 1 base and J by 4 bases, leaving 8 bases between them. Germline CDR1 is MDHEN and CDR2 is SYDVKM. CDR3 loop: CASSLSTVGNTIYF. The DNA of the CDR3 is TGTGCCAGCAGTTTATCGACAGTCGGAAACACCATATATTTT.

The chain links TRBV12-3 or TRBV12-4 to TRBJ2-7; TRBD2 is a possible D gene (5 bases). This CDR3 comprises 12 residues. The V end lost 5 bases, the J end lost 5 bases, and 10 bases lay between the germline ends. In DNA, the CDR3 is TGTGCCAGCAGTCCGGATAGCGACGAGCAGTACTTC. It translates to CASSPDSDEQYF.

This clonotype occurred a few times. Lacking the conserved final phenylalanine or tryptophan, this CDR3 likely reflects a read error. The chain is built from TRBV2 and TRBJ1-1; TRBD1 matches at 7 bases. V shed 4 bases, J shed 5 bases, and the junction held 7 bases outside the gene matches. CDR3 length equals 14 residues. CDR1 and CDR2 (germline): SNHLY, FYNNEI. The CDR3 DNA reads as TGTGCCAGCAGTGTGGGGCAGGGGGGGACTGAAGCTTTCGTT. Amino acid sequence: CASSVGQGGTEAFV.

The sample holds many counts of this clonotype. The chain joins TRBV7-9 to TRBJ2-5, with TRBD2 identical over 15 bases. CDR3 length: 17 amino acids. Germline values: CDR1 SEHNR, CDR2 FQNEAQ (reference sequence). After removal of 6 bases from V and 1 base from J, the junction contained 6 bases not matched to a gene. CDR3 amino acids: CASRPGTSGGTQETQYF. CDR3 DNA sequence: TGTGCCAGCAGACCCGGGACTAGCGGGGGGACCCAAGAGACCCAGTACTTC.

The CDR3 DNA is TGTGCCAGCAGCCCGGACAGGGGAGGAGGGGTGAACACTGAAGCTTTCTTT. Protein sequence: CASSPDRGGGVNTEAFF. The chain combines TRBV3-1 with TRBJ1-1; 9 nucleotides align to TRBD1. This CDR3 spans 17 amino acids. V was pared by 4 bases and J by 0 bases, with 9 bases of the junction left unmatched. Germline CDR1 LGHDT, CDR2 YNNKEL (reference sequence).

This clonotype was counted many times. V is TRBV30 and J is TRBJ2-7; weak D call: TRBD1 (5 bases). The CDR3 extends over 14 amino acids. CDR1 and CDR2 (germline): GTSNPN, SVGIG (reference sequence). The germline V and J ends were trimmed by 0 bases and 6 bases, with 15 bases remaining between them. DNA for the CDR3: TGTGCCTGGAGTGTCGGGCAGGGTAGAGGCGAGCAGTACTTC. Amino acids: CAWSVGQGRGEQYF.

The chain has TRBV12-3 or TRBV12-4 and TRBJ2-3; no firm D call. This CDR3 is built from 15 residues. The germline V and J ends were trimmed by 5 bases and 2 bases, with 14 bases remaining between them. The CDR3, as DNA: TGTGCCAGCAGTCCTACCCCCGACTCCACAGATACGCAGTATTTT. It yields the protein CASSPTPDSTDTQYF.